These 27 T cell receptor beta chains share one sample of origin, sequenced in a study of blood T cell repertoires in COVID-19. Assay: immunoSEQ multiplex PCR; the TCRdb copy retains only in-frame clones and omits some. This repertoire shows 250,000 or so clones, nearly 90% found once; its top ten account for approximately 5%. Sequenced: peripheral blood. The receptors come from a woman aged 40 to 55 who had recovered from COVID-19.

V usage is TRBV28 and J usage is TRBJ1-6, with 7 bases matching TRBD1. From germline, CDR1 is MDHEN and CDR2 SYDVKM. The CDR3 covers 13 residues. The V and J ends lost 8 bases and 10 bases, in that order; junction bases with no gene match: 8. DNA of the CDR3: TGTGCCAGCGAAAGGGACAGAGGATCACCCCTCCACTTT. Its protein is CASERDRGSPLHF.

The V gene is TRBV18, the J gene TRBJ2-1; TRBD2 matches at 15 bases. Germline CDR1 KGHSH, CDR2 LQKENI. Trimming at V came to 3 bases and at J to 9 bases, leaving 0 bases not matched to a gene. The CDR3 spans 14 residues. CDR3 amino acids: CASSPGLAGGEQFF. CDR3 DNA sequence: TGTGCCAGCTCACCGGGACTAGCGGGAGGTGAGCAGTTCTTC.

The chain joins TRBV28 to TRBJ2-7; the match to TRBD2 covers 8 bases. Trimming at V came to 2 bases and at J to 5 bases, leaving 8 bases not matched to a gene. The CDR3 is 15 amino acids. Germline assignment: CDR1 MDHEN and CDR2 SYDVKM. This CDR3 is CASSLGTAGAHEQYF. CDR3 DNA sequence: TGTGCCAGCAGTTTAGGTACAGCGGGGGCTCACGAGCAGTACTTC.

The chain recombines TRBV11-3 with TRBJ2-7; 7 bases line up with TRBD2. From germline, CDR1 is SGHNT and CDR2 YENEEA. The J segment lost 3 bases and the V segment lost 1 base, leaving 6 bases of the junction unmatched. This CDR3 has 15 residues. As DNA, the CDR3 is TGTGCCAGCAGCTTAGTTCCTAGCGGAGTCTACGAGCAGTACGTC. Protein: CASSLVPSGVYEQYV.

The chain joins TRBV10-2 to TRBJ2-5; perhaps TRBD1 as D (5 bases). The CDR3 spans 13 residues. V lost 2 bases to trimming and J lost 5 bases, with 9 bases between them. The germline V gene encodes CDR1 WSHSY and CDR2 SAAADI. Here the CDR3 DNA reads TGCGCCAGCAGTGAGAGGGGTTTGGAGACCCAGTACTTC. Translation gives CASSERGLETQYF.

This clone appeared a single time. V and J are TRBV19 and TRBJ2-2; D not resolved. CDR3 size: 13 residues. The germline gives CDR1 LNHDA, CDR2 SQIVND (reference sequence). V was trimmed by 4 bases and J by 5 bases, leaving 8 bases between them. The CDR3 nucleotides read TGTGCCAGTAGTACCCCTTATACCGGGGAGCTGTTTTTT. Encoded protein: CASSTPYTGELFF.

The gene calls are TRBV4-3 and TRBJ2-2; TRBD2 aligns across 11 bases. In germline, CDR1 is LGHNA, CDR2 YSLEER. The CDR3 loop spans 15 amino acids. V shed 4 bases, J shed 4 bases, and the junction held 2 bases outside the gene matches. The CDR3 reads CASSRGLAVTGELFF. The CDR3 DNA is TGCGCCAGCAGCCGGGGACTAGCGGTCACCGGGGAGCTGTTTTTT.

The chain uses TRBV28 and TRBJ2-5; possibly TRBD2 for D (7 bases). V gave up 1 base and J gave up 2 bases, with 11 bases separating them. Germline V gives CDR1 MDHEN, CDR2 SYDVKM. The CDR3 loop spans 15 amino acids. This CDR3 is CASSLSGGLQETQYF. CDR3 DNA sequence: TGTGCCAGCAGTTTATCCGGGGGGCTACAAGAGACCCAGTACTTC.

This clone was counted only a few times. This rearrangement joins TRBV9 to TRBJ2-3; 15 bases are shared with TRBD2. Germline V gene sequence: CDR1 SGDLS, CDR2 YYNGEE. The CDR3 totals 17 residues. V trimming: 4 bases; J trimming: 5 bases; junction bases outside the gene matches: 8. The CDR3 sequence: CASSPRTSGGGGDTQYF. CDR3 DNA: TGTGCCAGCAGCCCCCGGACTAGCGGGGGGGGTGGAGATACGCAGTATTTT.

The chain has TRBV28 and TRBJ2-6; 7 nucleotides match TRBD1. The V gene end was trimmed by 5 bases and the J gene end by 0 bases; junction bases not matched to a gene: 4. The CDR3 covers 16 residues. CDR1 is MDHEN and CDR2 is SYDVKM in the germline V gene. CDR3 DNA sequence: TGTGCCAGCAGTCCCGGGACAGACTCTGGGGCCAACGTCCTGACTTTC. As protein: CASSPGTDSGANVLTF.

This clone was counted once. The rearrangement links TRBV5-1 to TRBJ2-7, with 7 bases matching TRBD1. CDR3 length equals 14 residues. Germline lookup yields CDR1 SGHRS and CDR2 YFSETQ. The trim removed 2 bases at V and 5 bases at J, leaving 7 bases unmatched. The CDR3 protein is CASSLTDRVHEQYF. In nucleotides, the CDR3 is TGCGCCAGCAGCTTAACTGACAGGGTCCACGAGCAGTACTTC.

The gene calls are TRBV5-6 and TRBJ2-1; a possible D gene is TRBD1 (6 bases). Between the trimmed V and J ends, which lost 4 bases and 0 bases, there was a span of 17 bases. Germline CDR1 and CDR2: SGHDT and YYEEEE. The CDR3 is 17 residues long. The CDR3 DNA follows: TGTGCCAGCAGCCGGACAGTGACATGGAGCTCCTACAATGAGCAGTTCTTC. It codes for CASSRTVTWSSYNEQFF. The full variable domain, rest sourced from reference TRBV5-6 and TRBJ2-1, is DAGVTQSPTHLIKTRGQQVTLRCSPKSGHDTVSWYQQALGQGPQFIFQYYEEEERQRGNFPDRFSGHQFPNYSSELNVNALLLGDSALYLCASSRTVTWSSYNEQFFGPGTRLTVL.

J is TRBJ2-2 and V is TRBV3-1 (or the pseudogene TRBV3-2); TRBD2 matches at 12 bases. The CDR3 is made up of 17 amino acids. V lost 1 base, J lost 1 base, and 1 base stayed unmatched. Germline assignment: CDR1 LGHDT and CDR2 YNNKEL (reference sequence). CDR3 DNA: TGTGCCAGCAGCCAAGGACTAGCGGGAGTGAACACCGGGGAGCTGTTTTTT. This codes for CASSQGLAGVNTGELFF.

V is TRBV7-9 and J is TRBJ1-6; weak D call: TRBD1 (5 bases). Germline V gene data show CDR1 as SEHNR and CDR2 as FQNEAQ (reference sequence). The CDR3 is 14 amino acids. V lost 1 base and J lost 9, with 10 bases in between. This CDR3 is CASSLVGQGSPLHF. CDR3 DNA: TGTGCCAGCAGCTTAGTCGGGCAGGGTTCACCCCTCCACTTT. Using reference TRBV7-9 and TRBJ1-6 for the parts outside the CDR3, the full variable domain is DTGVSQNPRHKITKRGQNVTFRCDPISEHNRLYWYRQTLGQGPEFLTYFQNEAQLEKSRLLSDRFSAERPKGSFSTLEIQRTEQGDSAMYLCASSLVGQGSPLHFGNGTRLTVT.

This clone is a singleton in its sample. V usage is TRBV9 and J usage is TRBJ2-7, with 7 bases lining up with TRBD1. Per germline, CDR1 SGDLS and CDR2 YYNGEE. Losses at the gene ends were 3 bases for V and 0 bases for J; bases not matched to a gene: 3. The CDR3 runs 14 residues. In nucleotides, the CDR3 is TGTGCCAGCAGCGAGGGGGCAAACTCCTACGAGCAGTACTTC. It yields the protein CASSEGANSYEQYF.

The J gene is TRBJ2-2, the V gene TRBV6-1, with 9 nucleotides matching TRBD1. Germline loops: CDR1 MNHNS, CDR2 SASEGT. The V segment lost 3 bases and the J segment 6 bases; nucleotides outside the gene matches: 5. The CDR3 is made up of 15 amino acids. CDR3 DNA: TGTGCCAGCAGTGAGTGGACAGGGGCGGCCGGGGAGCTGTTTTTT. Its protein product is CASSEWTGAAGELFF.

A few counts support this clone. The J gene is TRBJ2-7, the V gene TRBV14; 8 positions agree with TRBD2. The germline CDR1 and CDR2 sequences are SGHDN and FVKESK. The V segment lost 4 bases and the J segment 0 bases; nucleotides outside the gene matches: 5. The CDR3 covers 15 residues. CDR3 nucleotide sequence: TGTGCCAGCAGCCCGTATAGCGGGAACTCCTACGAGCAGTACGTC. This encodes CASSPYSGNSYEQYV.

This chain's CDR3 is CASSSTAGEQFF. Written as DNA, the CDR3 is TGTGCCAGCAGCTCCACCGCCGGTGAGCAGTTCTTC. The rearrangement links TRBV14 to TRBJ2-1, with no clear D. Germline loops: CDR1 SGHDN, CDR2 FVKESK. Trimming pared 5 bases from V and 9 bases from J, leaving 11 bases between. This CDR3 is built from 12 residues.

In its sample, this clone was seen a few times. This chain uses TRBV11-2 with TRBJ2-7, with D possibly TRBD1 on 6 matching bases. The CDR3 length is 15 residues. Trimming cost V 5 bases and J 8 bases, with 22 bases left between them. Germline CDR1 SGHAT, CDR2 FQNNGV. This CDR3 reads CASSLRDTGIRQQYF. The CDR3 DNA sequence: TGTGCCAGCAGCCTAAGGGACACCGGCATTCGGCAGCAGTACTTC.

CDR3 protein: CASSPDRSPYNEQFF. The CDR3 DNA reads TGTGCCAGCAGCCCGGACAGGTCCCCGTACAATGAGCAGTTCTTC. This rearrangement joins TRBV27 to TRBJ2-1; 7 bases are shared with TRBD1. Germline assignment: CDR1 MNHEY and CDR2 SMNVEV (reference sequence). The CDR3 is 15 amino acids. The trim removed 6 bases at V and 4 bases at J, leaving 9 bases unmatched.

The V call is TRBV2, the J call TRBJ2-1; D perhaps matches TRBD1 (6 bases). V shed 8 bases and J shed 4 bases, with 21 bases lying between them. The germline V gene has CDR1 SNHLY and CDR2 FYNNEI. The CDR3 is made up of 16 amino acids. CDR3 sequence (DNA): TGTGCCAGCCTCCTATCGTGGGGGCCAGGGTACAATGAGCAGTTCTTC. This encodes CASLLSWGPGYNEQFF.

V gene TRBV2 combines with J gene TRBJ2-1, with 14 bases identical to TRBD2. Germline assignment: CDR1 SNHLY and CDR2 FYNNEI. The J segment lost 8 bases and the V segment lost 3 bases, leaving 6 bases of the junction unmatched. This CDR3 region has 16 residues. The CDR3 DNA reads TGTGCCAGCAGTGAGGGACTAGCGGGAGTAGAGGATGAGCAGTTCTTC. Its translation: CASSEGLAGVEDEQFF. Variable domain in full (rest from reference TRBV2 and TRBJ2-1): EPEVTQTPSHQVTQMGQEVILRCVPISNHLYFYWYRQILGQKVEFLVSFYNNEISEKSEIFDDQFSVERPDGSNFTLKIRSTKLEDSAMYFCASSEGLAGVEDEQFFGPGTRLTVL.

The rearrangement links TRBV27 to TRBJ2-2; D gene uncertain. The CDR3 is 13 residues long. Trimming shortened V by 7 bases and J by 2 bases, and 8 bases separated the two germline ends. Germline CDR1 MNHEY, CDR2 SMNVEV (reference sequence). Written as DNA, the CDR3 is TGTGCCAGCACCTTTATAAACACCGGGGAGCTGTTTTTT. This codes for CASTFINTGELFF.

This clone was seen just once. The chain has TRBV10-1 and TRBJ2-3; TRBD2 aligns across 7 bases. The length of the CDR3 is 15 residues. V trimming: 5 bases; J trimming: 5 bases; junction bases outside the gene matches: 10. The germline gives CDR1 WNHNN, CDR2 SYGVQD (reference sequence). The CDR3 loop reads CASSMGGRELDTQYF. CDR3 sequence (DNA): TGCGCCAGCAGTATGGGGGGGAGAGAGTTAGATACGCAGTATTTT.

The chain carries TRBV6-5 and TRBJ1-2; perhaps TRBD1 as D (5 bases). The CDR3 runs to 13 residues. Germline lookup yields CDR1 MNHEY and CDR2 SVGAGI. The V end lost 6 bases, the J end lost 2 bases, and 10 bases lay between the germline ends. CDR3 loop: CASRVEGNYGYTF. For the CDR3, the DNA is TGTGCCAGCAGGGTGGAGGGGAACTATGGCTACACCTTC.

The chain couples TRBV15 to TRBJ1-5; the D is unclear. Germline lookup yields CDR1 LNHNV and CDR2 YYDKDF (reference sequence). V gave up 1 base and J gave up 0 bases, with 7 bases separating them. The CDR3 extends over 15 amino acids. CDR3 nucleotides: TGTGCCACCAGCAGAGCTTTTCTTAGCAATCAGCCCCAGCATTTT. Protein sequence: CATSRAFLSNQPQHF.

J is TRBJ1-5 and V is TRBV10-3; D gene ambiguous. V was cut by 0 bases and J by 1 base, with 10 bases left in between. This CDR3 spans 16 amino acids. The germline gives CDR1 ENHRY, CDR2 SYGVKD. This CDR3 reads CAISESSGRSNQPQHF. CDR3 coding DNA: TGTGCCATCAGTGAGTCATCAGGTAGGAGCAATCAGCCCCAGCATTTT.